Below, 29 T cell receptor beta chains from the same sample are listed, as sequenced in a study of cytotoxic CD8 clonotypes in ibrutinib-treated CLL. TCRdb's table, derived via immunoSEQ multiplex PCR, lists solely in-frame clones and lacks some. The repertoire has about 25,000 clones, 60% to 80% of them found once; the top ten carry roughly 47%. The sequenced sample was PBMCs, obtained at disease progression, from a patient treated with ibrutinib. Receptors originate from a human donor with chronic lymphocytic leukemia.

This rearrangement joins TRBV6-5 to TRBJ2-2; unclear D gene. The CDR3 runs 14 residues. In germline, CDR1 is MNHEY, CDR2 SVGAGI. Trimming took off 1 base at V and 2 bases at J, with 5 bases between the two ends. CDR3 nucleotides: TGTGCCAGCAGTTACTTTTCAAACACCGGGGAGCTGTTTTTT. This encodes CASSYFSNTGELFF.

V and J are TRBV19 and TRBJ2-7; perhaps TRBD2 as D (7 bases). CDR1 is LNHDA, CDR2 SQIVND, per germline (reference sequence). Deletions cut 10 bases from V and 0 bases from J, with 16 bases between. The CDR3 is 14 amino acids. The CDR3 region has the DNA TGTGCCACCCGTCCCGGGGGGCCCTCCTACGAGCAGTACTTC. Its translation: CATRPGGPSYEQYF.

This clone showed up just a few times. This chain joins TRBV29-1 and TRBJ1-2; D gene unclear. V lost 3 bases to trimming and J lost 2 bases, with 7 bases between them. Germline CDR1 is SQVTM and CDR2 is ANQGSEA. This CDR3 spans 12 amino acids. In nucleotides, the CDR3 is TGCAGCGTTGAGAACTTAAACTATGGCTACACCTTC. This sequence encodes CSVENLNYGYTF.

The chain recombines TRBV6-5 with TRBJ1-6, with D tentatively TRBD1 (6 bases). V was pared by 2 bases and J by 2 bases, with 7 bases between. This CDR3 spans 15 amino acids. CDR1 and CDR2 (germline): MNHEY, SVGAGI. CDR3 bases: TGTGCCAGCAGTTACGGGACACCCTATAATTCACCCCTCCACTTT. Protein: CASSYGTPYNSPLHF.

The chain has TRBV5-1 and TRBJ2-7; a possible D gene is TRBD1 (6 bases). CDR1 is SGHRS and CDR2 is YFSETQ in the germline V gene. Trimming took off 5 bases at V and 3 bases at J, with 15 bases between the two ends. The CDR3 runs to 14 residues. CDR3 in amino acids: CASSWAGDNYEQYF. CDR3 DNA sequence: TGCGCCAGCAGTTGGGCAGGGGATAACTACGAGCAGTACTTC. The full variable domain, with the rest looked up from reference TRBV5-1 and TRBJ2-7, is KAGVTQTPRYLIKTRGQQVTLSCSPISGHRSVSWYQQTPGQGLQFLFEYFSETQRNKGNFPGRFSGRQFSNSRSEMNVSTLELGDSALYLCASSWAGDNYEQYFGPGTRLTVT.

The rearrangement joins TRBV4-3 to TRBJ2-7, with 12 bases matching TRBD2. Trimming cost V 2 bases and J 4 bases; bases outside gene matches: 3. Germline-derived CDR1 and CDR2 are LGHNA and YSLEER. This CDR3 has 15 residues. The DNA of the CDR3 is TGCGCCAGCAGCCAACTAGCGGGGGGGAAGTACGAGCAGTACTTC. This encodes CASSQLAGGKYEQYF.

The chain recombines TRBV7-3 with TRBJ2-7; D might be TRBD1 (7 bases). The length of the CDR3 is 14 residues. Trimming stripped 1 base from V and 4 bases from J, with 11 bases between. Germline V gene sequence: CDR1 SGHTA, CDR2 FQGTGA. The CDR3 nucleotides read TGTGCCAGCAGCTTAAGTCAGGGGGGATACGAGCAGTACTTC. It codes for CASSLSQGGYEQYF.

The table lists this clone with a few counts. The chain couples TRBV5-8 to TRBJ1-2, with D hard to call. This CDR3 contains 12 residues. Germline V lookup: CDR1 SGHTS, CDR2 YDEGEE. The ends were cut back, 4 bases at V and 8 bases at J, with 12 bases in the middle. CDR3 DNA: TGTGCCAGCAGCCCAATATACTGGGGCTACACCTTC. Translation gives CASSPIYWGYTF.

The gene calls are TRBV4-1 and TRBJ1-5; the match to TRBD1 covers 7 bases. The CDR3 length is 15 residues. V trimming: 3 bases; J trimming: 3 bases; junction bases outside the gene matches: 5. CDR1 and CDR2 (germline): MGHRA, YSYEKL. This CDR3 is CASSQATGINQPQHF. CDR3 DNA: TGCGCCAGCAGCCAGGCGACAGGGATCAATCAGCCCCAGCATTTT.

The V gene is TRBV11-2, the J gene TRBJ1-3; perhaps TRBD1 as D (6 bases). Deletions cut 5 bases from V and 0 bases from J, with 11 bases between. This CDR3 is built from 15 residues. Germline CDR1 and CDR2: SGHAT and FQNNGV. The CDR3 nucleotides are TGTGCCAGCAGCACCGGACAGTTCTCTGGAAACACCATATATTTT. Translating it yields CASSTGQFSGNTIYF. The whole variable domain, filled in from reference TRBV11-2 and TRBJ1-3, reads EAGVAQSPRYKIIEKRQSVAFWCNPISGHATLYWYQQILGQGPKLLIQFQNNGVVDDSQLPKDRFSAERLKGVDSTLKIQPAKLEDSAVYLCASSTGQFSGNTIYFGEGSWLTVV.

The chain recombines TRBV7-9 with TRBJ1-5; D gene uncertain. Germline loops: CDR1 SEHNR, CDR2 FQNEAQ (reference sequence). Trimming took off 3 bases at V and 2 bases at J, with 14 bases between the two ends. This CDR3 is built from 16 residues. The CDR3 DNA reads TGTGCCAGCAGCTTGCGGGCCCCTCAGGGCAATCAGCCCCAGCATTTT. It codes for CASSLRAPQGNQPQHF.

This sequence joins TRBV4-1 and TRBJ1-6; no clear D. V was pared by 4 bases and J by 5 bases, with 9 bases between. The germline gives CDR1 MGHRA, CDR2 YSYEKL. The length of the CDR3 is 14 residues. CDR3 residues: CASSPGPNNSPLHF. The CDR3 region has the DNA TGCGCCAGCAGCCCCGGACCGAATAATTCACCCCTCCACTTT.

The V gene is TRBV11-2, the J gene TRBJ2-7; tentative D call: TRBD1 (5 bases). The CDR3 is made up of 15 amino acids. The V end lost 1 base, the J end lost 3 bases, and 13 bases lay between the germline ends. Looked up from germline, CDR1 is SGHAT and CDR2 is FQNNGV. CDR3 region: CASSLGGSVLYEQYF. CDR3 in DNA: TGTGCCAGCAGCTTAGGGGGCAGCGTGCTCTACGAGCAGTACTTC.

The V gene is TRBV19, the J gene TRBJ2-3; TRBD2 agrees at 8 bases. V trimming: 6 bases; J trimming: 2 bases; junction bases outside the gene matches: 7. Germline lookup yields CDR1 LNHDA and CDR2 SQIVND (reference sequence). The CDR3 length is 15 residues. CDR3: CASRDAGGLTDTQYF. The DNA of the CDR3 is TGTGCCAGTAGAGACGCGGGGGGCCTCACAGATACGCAGTATTTT. Looking up the rest from reference TRBV19 and TRBJ2-3 gives the full variable domain: DGGITQSPKYLFRKEGQNVTLSCEQNLNHDAMYWYRQDPGQGLRLIYYSQIVNDFQKGDIAEGYSVSREKKESFPLTVTSAQKNPTAFYLCASRDAGGLTDTQYFGPGTRLTVL.

The chain couples TRBV25-1 to TRBJ1-6; perhaps TRBD1 as D (5 bases). The CDR3 has 16 residues. The ends were cut back, 4 bases at V and 8 bases at J, with 18 bases in the middle. In germline, CDR1 is MGHDK, CDR2 SYGVNS. The CDR3 nucleotides read TGTGCCAGCAGTGCGCTGAGATGGGGCTCTGATTCACCCCTCCACTTT. Translation gives CASSALRWGSDSPLHF.

The chain employs TRBV7-8 and TRBJ1-5; D gene unclear. V shed 4 bases and J shed 0 bases, with 10 bases lying between them. The germline gives CDR1 SGHVS, CDR2 FQNEAQ. The CDR3 spans 15 residues. The chain's CDR3 is CASSWTTNSNQPQHF. In DNA form, the CDR3 reads TGTGCCAGCAGCTGGACTACGAATAGCAATCAGCCCCAGCATTTT.

This clone was recorded only once. Other DNA sequences in this specimen translate into the identical CDR3. The rearrangement uses TRBV2 and TRBJ2-3; 16 positions match TRBD2. CDR3 length equals 17 residues. V was clipped by 8 bases and J by 6 bases; unmatched bases: 11. Germline loops: CDR1 SNHLY, CDR2 FYNNEI. In DNA, the CDR3 is TGTGCCAGCTCCGGGACTAGCGGGGGGGCGGGATCGGATACGCAGTATTTT. Protein product: CASSGTSGGAGSDTQYF. Full variable domain (outside the CDR3, taken from reference TRBV2 and TRBJ2-3): EPEVTQTPSHQVTQMGQEVILRCVPISNHLYFYWYRQILGQKVEFLVSFYNNEISEKSEIFDDQFSVERPDGSNFTLKIRSTKLEDSAMYFCASSGTSGGAGSDTQYFGPGTRLTVL.

J is TRBJ2-1 and V is TRBV9; D might be TRBD2 (5 bases). V lost 4 bases, J lost 7 bases, and 18 bases lay in between. Germline CDR1 is SGDLS and CDR2 is YYNGEE. This CDR3 comprises 15 residues. The CDR3 bases are TGTGCCAGCAGCCCAGGAGGACTCCCTCGGAATGAGCAGTTCTTC. This encodes CASSPGGLPRNEQFF. Together with reference TRBV9 and TRBJ2-1, the CDR3 gives the full variable domain: DSGVTQTPKHLITATGQRVTLRCSPRSGDLSVYWYQQSLDQGLQFLIQYYNGEERAKGNILERFSAQQFPDLHSELNLSSLELGDSALYFCASSPGGLPRNEQFFGPGTRLTVL.

The chain uses TRBV30 and TRBJ1-3; D is ambiguous. Trimming pared 1 base from V and 0 bases from J, leaving 7 bases between. The CDR3 has 14 residues. The V gene's germline CDR1 is GTSNPN and CDR2 SVGIG (reference sequence). Written as DNA, the CDR3 is TGTGCCTGGAGTGCAGACTACTCTGGAAACACCATATATTTT. Its translation is CAWSADYSGNTIYF. The full variable domain, rest sourced from reference TRBV30 and TRBJ1-3, is SQTIHQWPATLVQPVGSPLSLECTVEGTSNPNLYWYRQAAGRGLQLLFYSVGIGQISSEVPQNLSASRPQDRQFILSSKKLLLSDSGFYLCAWSADYSGNTIYFGEGSWLTVV.

The chain recombines TRBV19 with TRBJ1-1; D gene ambiguous. The CDR3 length is 13 residues. Trimming pared 5 bases from V and 0 bases from J, leaving 7 bases between. Germline CDR1 LNHDA, CDR2 SQIVND (reference sequence). CDR3 amino acids: CASSLGMNTEAFF. CDR3 in DNA: TGTGCCAGTAGTTTAGGAATGAACACTGAAGCTTTCTTT.

CDR3 sequence (DNA): TGTGCCAGCAGCCAAGATTGGAGGGGGAACCCGAACACTGAAGCTTTCTTT. It encodes CASSQDWRGNPNTEAFF. The V call is TRBV4-2, the J call TRBJ1-1, with D possibly matching TRBD1 (6 bases). V shed 0 bases and J shed 1 base, with 15 bases lying between them. The CDR3 totals 17 residues. Germline assignment: CDR1 LGHNA and CDR2 YNFKEQ.

This chain links TRBV15 with TRBJ2-5, with D maybe TRBD2 (5 bases). The V end was cut by 5 bases, the J end by 4 bases, with 17 bases between. CDR3 size: 15 residues. Germline lookup yields CDR1 LNHNV and CDR2 YYDKDF (reference sequence). CDR3 in DNA: TGTGCCACCAGCCCCCGGAGAGGGAGTGGAGAGACCCAGTACTTC. Its translation is CATSPRRGSGETQYF.

The rearrangement links TRBV4-2 to TRBJ1-2; D possibly corresponds to TRBD1 (5 bases). The CDR3 covers 15 residues. Trimming took off 0 bases at V and 2 bases at J, with 10 bases between the two ends. The V gene's germline CDR1 is LGHNA and CDR2 YNFKEQ. The CDR3 nucleotides are TGTGCCAGCAGCCAAGATCGTCAGGGCAACTATGGCTACACCTTC. It specifies CASSQDRQGNYGYTF.

V usage is TRBV6-5 and J usage is TRBJ2-5, with TRBD1 as a possible D gene (5 bases). Germline V gene lookup returns CDR1 MNHEY and CDR2 SVGAGI. The CDR3 is 13 amino acids. V lost 8 bases, J lost 5 bases, and 15 bases lay in between. In DNA, the CDR3 is TGTGCCAGCGGTCCAGGGTCGGAGGAGACCCAGTACTTC. Its translation: CASGPGSEETQYF.

The chain joins TRBV6-1 to TRBJ2-7, with 8 positions matching TRBD1. V shed 1 base and J 4 bases; nucleotides not matched to a gene: 3. The CDR3 has 14 residues. Germline V gives CDR1 MNHNS, CDR2 SASEGT. CDR3 residues: CASSEDRGLYEQYF. CDR3 DNA: TGTGCCAGCAGTGAAGACAGGGGGTTGTACGAGCAGTACTTC.

This chain links TRBV18 with TRBJ1-5; D is ambiguous. With 0 bases removed from V and 5 bases from J, the gap between germline ends came to 11 bases. The CDR3 length is 15 residues. Germline assignment: CDR1 KGHSH and CDR2 LQKENI. The CDR3 here is CASSPPEDAHQPQHF. The CDR3 coding sequence is TGTGCCAGCTCACCACCGGAGGACGCGCATCAGCCCCAGCATTTT.

The rearrangement links TRBV27 to TRBJ2-1; D perhaps matches TRBD2 (5 bases). Germline loops: CDR1 MNHEY, CDR2 SMNVEV (reference sequence). The CDR3 sequence is 13 residues long. V was cut by 6 bases and J by 6 bases, with 12 bases left in between. CDR3 in amino acids: CASSYGLSNEQFF. CDR3 nucleotides: TGTGCCAGCAGCTACGGACTGAGCAATGAGCAGTTCTTC.

The chain has TRBV6-5 and TRBJ2-7; D gene unclear. The CDR3 contains 13 residues. Germline CDR1 and CDR2: MNHEY and SVGAGI. The V end lost 2 bases, the J end lost 1 base, and 6 bases lay between the germline ends. In DNA form, the CDR3 reads TGTGCCAGCAGTTACGCAAGGTCCTACGAGCAGTACTTC. Protein product: CASSYARSYEQYF.

The rearrangement joins TRBV27 to TRBJ2-7, with unresolved D. Trimming took off 5 bases at V and 0 bases at J, with 11 bases between the two ends. Germline CDR1 reads MNHEY; CDR2 reads SMNVEV (reference sequence). The CDR3 sequence is 14 residues long. The chain's CDR3 is CASSPRASSYEQYF. The CDR3 DNA reads TGTGCCAGCAGTCCTAGGGCCAGCTCCTACGAGCAGTACTTC.